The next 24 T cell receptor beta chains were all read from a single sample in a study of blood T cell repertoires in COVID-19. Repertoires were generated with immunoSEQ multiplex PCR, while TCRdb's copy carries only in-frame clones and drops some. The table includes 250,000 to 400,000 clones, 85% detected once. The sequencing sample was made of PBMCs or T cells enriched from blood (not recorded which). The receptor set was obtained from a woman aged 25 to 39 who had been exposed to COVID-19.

The CDR3 region has the DNA TGTGCCTGGAGTGTTCAGTCTGGAAACACCATATATTTT. Amino acid sequence: CAWSVQSGNTIYF. The V and J genes are TRBV30 and TRBJ1-3; D unclear. The CDR3 sequence is 13 residues long. The V gene lost 0 bases and the J gene lost 1 base, with 4 bases spanning the gap. Germline CDR1 is GTSNPN and CDR2 is SVGIG (reference sequence). The full variable domain, rest sourced from reference TRBV30 and TRBJ1-3, is SQTIHQWPATLVQPVGSPLSLECTVEGTSNPNLYWYRQAAGRGLQLLFYSVGIGQISSEVPQNLSASRPQDRQFILSSKKLLLSDSGFYLCAWSVQSGNTIYFGEGSWLTVV.

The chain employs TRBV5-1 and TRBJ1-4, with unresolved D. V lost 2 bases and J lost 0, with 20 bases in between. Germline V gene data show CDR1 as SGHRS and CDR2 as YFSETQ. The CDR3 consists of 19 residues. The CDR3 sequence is CASSLFLAAESATNEKLFF. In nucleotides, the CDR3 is TGCGCCAGCAGCTTATTCCTGGCGGCGGAAAGTGCAACTAATGAAAAACTGTTTTTT.

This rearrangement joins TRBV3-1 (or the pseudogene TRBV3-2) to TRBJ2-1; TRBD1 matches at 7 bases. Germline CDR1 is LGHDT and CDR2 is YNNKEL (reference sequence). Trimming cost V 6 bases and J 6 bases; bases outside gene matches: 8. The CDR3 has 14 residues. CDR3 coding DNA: TGTGCCAGCAGTCGTCAAACAGGGGCCAATGAGCAGTTCTTC. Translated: CASSRQTGANEQFF.

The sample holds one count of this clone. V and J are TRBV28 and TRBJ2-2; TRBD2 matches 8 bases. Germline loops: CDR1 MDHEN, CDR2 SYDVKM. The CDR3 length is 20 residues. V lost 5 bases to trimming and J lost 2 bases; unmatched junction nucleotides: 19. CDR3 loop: CASSVRTLTGTSFNTGELFF. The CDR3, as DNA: TGTGCCAGCAGTGTCAGAACACTTACCGGGACTAGTTTTAACACCGGGGAGCTGTTTTTT. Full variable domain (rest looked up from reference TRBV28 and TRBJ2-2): DVKVTQSSRYLVKRTGEKVFLECVQDMDHENMFWYRQDPGLGLRLIYFSYDVKMKEKGDIPEGYSVSREKKERFSLILESASTNQTSMYLCASSVRTLTGTSFNTGELFFGEGSRLTVL.

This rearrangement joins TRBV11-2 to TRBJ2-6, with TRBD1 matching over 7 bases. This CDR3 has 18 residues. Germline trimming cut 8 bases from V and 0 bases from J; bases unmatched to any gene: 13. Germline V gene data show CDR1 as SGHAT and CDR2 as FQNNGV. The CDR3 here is CASVRDRSFLSGANVLTF. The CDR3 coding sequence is TGTGCCAGCGTCCGGGACAGATCCTTTCTCTCTGGGGCCAACGTCCTGACTTTC.

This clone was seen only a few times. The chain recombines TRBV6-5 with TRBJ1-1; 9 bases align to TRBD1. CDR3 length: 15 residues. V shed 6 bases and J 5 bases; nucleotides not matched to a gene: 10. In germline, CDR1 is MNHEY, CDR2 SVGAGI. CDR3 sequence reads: CASRTGRQGGTEAFF. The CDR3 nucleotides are TGTGCCAGCAGAACAGGCCGACAGGGGGGAACTGAAGCTTTCTTT.

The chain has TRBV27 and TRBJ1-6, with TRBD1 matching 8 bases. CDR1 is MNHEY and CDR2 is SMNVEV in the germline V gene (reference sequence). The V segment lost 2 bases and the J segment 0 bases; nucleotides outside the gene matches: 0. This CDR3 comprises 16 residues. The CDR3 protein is CASSLTGGSYNSPLHF. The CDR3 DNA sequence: TGTGCCAGCAGTTTAACAGGGGGCTCCTATAATTCACCCCTCCACTTT.

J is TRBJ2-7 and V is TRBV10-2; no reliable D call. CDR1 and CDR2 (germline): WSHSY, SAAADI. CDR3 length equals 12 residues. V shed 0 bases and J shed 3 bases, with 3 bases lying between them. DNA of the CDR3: TGCGCCAGCAGTGAGTCGAGCTACGAGCAGTACTTC. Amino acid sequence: CASSESSYEQYF.

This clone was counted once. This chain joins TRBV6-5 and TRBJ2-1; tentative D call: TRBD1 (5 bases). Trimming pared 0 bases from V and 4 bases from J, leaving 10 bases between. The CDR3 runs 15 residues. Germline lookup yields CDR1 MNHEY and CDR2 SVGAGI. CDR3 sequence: CASSYSRGIYNEQFF. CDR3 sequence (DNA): TGTGCCAGCAGTTACTCTAGGGGCATTTACAATGAGCAGTTCTTC.

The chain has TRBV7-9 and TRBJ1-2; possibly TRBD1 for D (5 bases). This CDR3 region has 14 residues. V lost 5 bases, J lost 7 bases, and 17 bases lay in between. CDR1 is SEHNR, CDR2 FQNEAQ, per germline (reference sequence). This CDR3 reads CASSHSRGPGGYTF. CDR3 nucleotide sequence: TGTGCCAGCAGCCATTCTAGGGGTCCGGGTGGCTACACCTTC.

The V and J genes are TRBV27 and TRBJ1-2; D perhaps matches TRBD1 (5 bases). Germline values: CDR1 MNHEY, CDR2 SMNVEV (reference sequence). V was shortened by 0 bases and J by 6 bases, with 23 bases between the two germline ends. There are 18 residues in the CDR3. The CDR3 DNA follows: TGTGCCAGCAGTTTATCGATATACCGGACGGACCCCAGGGATGGCTACACCTTC. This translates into CASSLSIYRTDPRDGYTF.

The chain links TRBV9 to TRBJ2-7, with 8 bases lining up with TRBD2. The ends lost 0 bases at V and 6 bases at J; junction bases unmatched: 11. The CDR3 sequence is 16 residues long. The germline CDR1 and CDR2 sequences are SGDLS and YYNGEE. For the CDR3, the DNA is TGTGCCAGCAGCGTAGCGCCCGGGACTAGTATGGGCGAGCAGTACTTC. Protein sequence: CASSVAPGTSMGEQYF.

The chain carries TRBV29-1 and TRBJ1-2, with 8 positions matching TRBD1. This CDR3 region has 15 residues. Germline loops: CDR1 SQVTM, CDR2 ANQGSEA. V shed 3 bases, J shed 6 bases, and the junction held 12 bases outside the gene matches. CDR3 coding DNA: TGCAGCGTTGAGCCTGATAACAGGGGGTTACATGGCTACACCTTC. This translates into CSVEPDNRGLHGYTF. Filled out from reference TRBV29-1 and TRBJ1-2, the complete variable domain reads SAVISQKPSRDICQRGTSLTIQCQVDSQVTMMFWYRQQPGQSLTLIATANQGSEATYESGFVIDKFPISRPNLTFSTLTVSNMSPEDSSIYLCSVEPDNRGLHGYTFGSGTRLTVV.

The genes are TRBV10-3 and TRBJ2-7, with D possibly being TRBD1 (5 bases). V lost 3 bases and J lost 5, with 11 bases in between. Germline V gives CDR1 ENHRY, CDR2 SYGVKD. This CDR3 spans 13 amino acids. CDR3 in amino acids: CAISDNRRDEQYF. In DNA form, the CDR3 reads TGTGCCATCAGTGACAACAGGCGAGACGAGCAGTACTTC.

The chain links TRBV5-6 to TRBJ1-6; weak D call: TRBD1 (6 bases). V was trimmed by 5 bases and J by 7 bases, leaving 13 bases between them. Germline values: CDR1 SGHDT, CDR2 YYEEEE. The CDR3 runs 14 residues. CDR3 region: CASRPDSSNSPLHF. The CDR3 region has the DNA TGTGCCAGCAGGCCGGACAGTTCCAATTCACCCCTCCACTTT.

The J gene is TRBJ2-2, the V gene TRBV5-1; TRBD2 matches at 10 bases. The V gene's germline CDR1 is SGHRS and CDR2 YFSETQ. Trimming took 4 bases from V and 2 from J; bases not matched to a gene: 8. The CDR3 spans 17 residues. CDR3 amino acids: CASSHLAGATNTGELFF. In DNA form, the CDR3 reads TGCGCCAGCAGCCATCTAGCGGGAGCGACAAACACCGGGGAGCTGTTTTTT.

Written as DNA, the CDR3 is TGTGCCAGCAACCAGGGGTTAAACGAAAATCGAGGCTACACCTTC. Translating gives CASNQGLNENRGYTF. The chain employs TRBV6-5 and TRBJ1-2; D perhaps matches TRBD1 (6 bases). V lost 7 bases to trimming and J lost 8 bases, with 23 bases between them. The germline V gene has CDR1 MNHEY and CDR2 SVGAGI. CDR3 length: 15 residues.

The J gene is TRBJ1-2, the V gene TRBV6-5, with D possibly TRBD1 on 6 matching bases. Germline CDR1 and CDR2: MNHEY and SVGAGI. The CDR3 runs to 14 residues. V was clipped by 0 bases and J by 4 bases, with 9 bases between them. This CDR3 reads CASSYSDSRYGYTF. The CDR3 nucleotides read TGTGCCAGCAGTTACTCGGACAGCCGCTATGGCTACACCTTC.

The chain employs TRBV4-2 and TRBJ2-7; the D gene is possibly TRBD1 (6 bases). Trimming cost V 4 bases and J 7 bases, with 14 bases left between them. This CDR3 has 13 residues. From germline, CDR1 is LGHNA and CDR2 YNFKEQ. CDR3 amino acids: CASSPDGTLEQYF. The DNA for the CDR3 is TGTGCCAGCAGCCCCGACGGGACATTGGAGCAGTACTTC.

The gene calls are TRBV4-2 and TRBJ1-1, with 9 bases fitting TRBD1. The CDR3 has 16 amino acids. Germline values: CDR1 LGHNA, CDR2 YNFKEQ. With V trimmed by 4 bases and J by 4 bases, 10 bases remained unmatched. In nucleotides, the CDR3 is TGTGCCAGCAGCCCTTCGGGACAGGGTTCGGGCACTGAAGCTTTCTTT. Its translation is CASSPSGQGSGTEAFF.

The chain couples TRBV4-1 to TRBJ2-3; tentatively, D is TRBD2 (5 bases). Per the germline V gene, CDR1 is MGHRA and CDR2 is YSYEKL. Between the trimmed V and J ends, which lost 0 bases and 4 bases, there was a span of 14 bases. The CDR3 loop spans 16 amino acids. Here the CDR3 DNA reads TGCGCCAGCAGCCAAGAGATCGGGATCGGTGCAGATACGCAGTATTTT. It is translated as CASSQEIGIGADTQYF.

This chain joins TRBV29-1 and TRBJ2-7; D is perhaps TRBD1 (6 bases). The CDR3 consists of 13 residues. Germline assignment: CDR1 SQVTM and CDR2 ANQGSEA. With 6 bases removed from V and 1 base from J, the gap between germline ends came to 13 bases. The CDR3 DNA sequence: TGCAGCGTCGGGCCGCAGGGGTCCTACGAGCAGTACTTC. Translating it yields CSVGPQGSYEQYF.

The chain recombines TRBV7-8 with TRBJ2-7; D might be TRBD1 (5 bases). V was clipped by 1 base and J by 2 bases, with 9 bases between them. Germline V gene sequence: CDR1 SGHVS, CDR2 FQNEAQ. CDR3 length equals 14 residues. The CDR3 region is CASSLGQGTYEQYF. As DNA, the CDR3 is TGTGCCAGCAGCTTAGGGCAGGGAACCTACGAGCAGTACTTC.

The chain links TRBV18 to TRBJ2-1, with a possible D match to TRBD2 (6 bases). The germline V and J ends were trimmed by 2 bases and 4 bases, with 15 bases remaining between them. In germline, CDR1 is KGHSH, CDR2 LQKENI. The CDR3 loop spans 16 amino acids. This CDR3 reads CASSPTGVLGYNEQFF. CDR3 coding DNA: TGTGCCAGCTCACCAACGGGGGTCTTAGGTTACAATGAGCAGTTCTTC.